This TCR beta chain derives from a study of blood T cell repertoires in COVID-19. Study-level information: T cells, B-cell-depleted T cells, or PBMCs supplied cDNA or gDNA.

This table comes from immunoSEQ multiplex PCR, and its TCRdb copy is limited to in-frame clones, with some not included. The sample has a few hundred thousand clones; less than 90% are singletons. The sample taken for sequencing was PBMCs or T cells enriched from blood (not recorded which). The origin of this receptor is an older woman who had recovered from COVID-19.

CDR3 bases: TGCGCCAGCAGCCCAATGACTGGCTACTCTGGAAACACCATATATTTT. Its protein product is CASSPMTGYSGNTIYF. The rearrangement uses TRBV5-1 and TRBJ1-3; D uncertain. Germline V gene lookup returns CDR1 SGHRS and CDR2 YFSETQ. CDR3 length: 16 residues. V was cut by 4 bases and J by 0 bases, with 14 bases left in between.